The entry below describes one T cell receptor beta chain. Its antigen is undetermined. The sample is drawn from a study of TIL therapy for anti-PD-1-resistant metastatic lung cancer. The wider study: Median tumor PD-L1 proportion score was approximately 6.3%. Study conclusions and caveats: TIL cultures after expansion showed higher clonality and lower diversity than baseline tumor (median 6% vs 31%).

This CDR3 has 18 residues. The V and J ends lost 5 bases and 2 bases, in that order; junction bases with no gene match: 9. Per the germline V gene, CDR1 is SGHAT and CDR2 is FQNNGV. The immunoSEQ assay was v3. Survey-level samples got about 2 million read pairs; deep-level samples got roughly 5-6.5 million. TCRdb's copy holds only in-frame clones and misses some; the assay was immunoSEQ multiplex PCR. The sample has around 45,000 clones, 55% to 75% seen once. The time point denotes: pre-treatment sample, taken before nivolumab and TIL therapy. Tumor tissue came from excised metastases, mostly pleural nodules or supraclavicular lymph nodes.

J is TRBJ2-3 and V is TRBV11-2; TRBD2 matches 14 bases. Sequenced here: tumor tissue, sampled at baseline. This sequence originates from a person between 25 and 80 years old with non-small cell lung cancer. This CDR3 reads CASSRTSGGSPITDTQYF. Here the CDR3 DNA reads TGTGCCAGCAGCCGGACTAGCGGGGGGTCACCGATCACAGATACGCAGTATTTT.